These T cell receptor beta chains were read from a single sample in a study of low-dose radiotherapy and immunotherapy resistance in tumors. MiXCR was run by TCRdb on the reads, yielding one entry per CDR3 protein. The sample has roughly 39,000 distinct CDR3 sequences; roughly 28% are singletons. The sequenced sample was PBMCs, obtained before treatment. These receptors were collected from a male donor with gallbladder cancer. The CDR3 runs from the conserved cysteine through the conserved F or W. A D gene is named only where the DNA matches it firmly. Only part of the rows carry a size: once, few, many, or a class if the clone is expanded.

d_call: .
j_call: TRBJ1-1
v_call: TRBV20-1
clone_size: many
cdr3_nt: TGCAGTGCTAGAGTAGGGGGGTTGGCTGAAGCTTTCTTT
cdr3_aa: CSARVGGLAEAFF

d_call: TRBD1
j_call: TRBJ1-2
v_call: TRBV5-1
clone_size: medium-sized
cdr3_nt: TGCGCCAGCAGCGCGACAGGGGCTATCTATGGCTACACCTTC
cdr3_aa: CASSATGAIYGYTF

d_call: TRBD1
j_call: TRBJ1-5
v_call: TRBV4-2
clone_size: few
cdr3_nt: TGTGCCAGCAGCCAAGAGCTAACAGGGGGACAGCCCCAGCATTTT
cdr3_aa: CASSQELTGGQPQHF

d_call: TRBD1
j_call: TRBJ2-5
v_call: TRBV12-3/TRBV12-4
clone_size: many
cdr3_nt: TGTGCCAGCAGCCAGGACAGGAGCCAAGAGACCCAGTACTTC
cdr3_aa: CASSQDRSQETQYF

d_call: TRBD2
j_call: TRBJ2-5
v_call: TRBV5-6
clone_size: many
cdr3_nt: TGTGCCAGCAGCCGATTCAGGACTAGCGCCCAAGAGACCCAGTACTTC
cdr3_aa: CASSRFRTSAQETQYF

d_call: .
j_call: TRBJ2-7
v_call: TRBV28
clone_size: medium-sized
cdr3_nt: TGTGCCAGCCCGACCGTGGGCAGTAGCTCCTACGAGCAGTACTTC
cdr3_aa: CASPTVGSSSYEQYF

d_call: .
j_call: TRBJ2-7
v_call: TRBV7-3
clone_size: many
cdr3_nt: TGTGCCAGCAGCTCCGGGGGGCGAGAGCAGTACTTC
cdr3_aa: CASSSGGREQYF

d_call: TRBD2
j_call: TRBJ2-1
v_call: TRBV10-3
clone_size: .
cdr3_nt: TGTGCCATCAGTTTCCTAGCGGGGGGTAGCTCCTACAATGAGCAGTTCTTC
cdr3_aa: CAISFLAGGSSYNEQFF

d_call: TRBD1
j_call: TRBJ1-2
v_call: TRBV12-3/TRBV12-4
clone_size: .
cdr3_nt: TGTGCCAGCTGCAGGGGGGCGATCCTCTATGGCTACACCTTC
cdr3_aa: CASCRGAILYGYTF

d_call: .
j_call: TRBJ2-6
v_call: TRBV15
clone_size: .
cdr3_nt: TGTGCCACCAGCAGAGATCGGGCGGCGGGGGCCAACGTCCTGACTTTC
cdr3_aa: CATSRDRAAGANVLTF

d_call: TRBD2
j_call: TRBJ2-2
v_call: TRBV29-1
clone_size: many
cdr3_nt: TGCAGCGCCGAGGGGGCCAGCGGGGGGCTATCCACCGGGGAGCTGTTTTTT
cdr3_aa: CSAEGASGGLSTGELFF

d_call: .
j_call: TRBJ2-1
v_call: TRBV5-1
clone_size: medium-sized
cdr3_nt: TGTGCCAGCAGCTTAGGAGGTGAGCAGTTCTTC
cdr3_aa: CASSLGGEQFF

d_call: .
j_call: TRBJ2-1
v_call: TRBV25-1
clone_size: many
cdr3_nt: TGTGCCAGCAGTGAATTCGGAAGGAATGAGCAGTTCTTC
cdr3_aa: CASSEFGRNEQFF

d_call: .
j_call: TRBJ1-6
v_call: TRBV28
clone_size: medium-sized
cdr3_nt: TGTGCCAGCAGTTCCCTTCGGGAGGCATTGGATTCACCCCTCCACTTT
cdr3_aa: CASSSLREALDSPLHF

d_call: .
j_call: TRBJ1-5
v_call: TRBV6-2/TRBV6-3
clone_size: medium-sized
cdr3_nt: TGTGCCAGCAGGACCGGGACATTTAGCAATCAGCCCCAGCATTTT
cdr3_aa: CASRTGTFSNQPQHF

d_call: .
j_call: TRBJ2-7
v_call: TRBV20-1
clone_size: many
cdr3_nt: TGCAGTGCTAGGGATTTAAAGGTTTTGCAAGCGAACGAGCAGTACTTC
cdr3_aa: CSARDLKVLQANEQYF

d_call: .
j_call: TRBJ1-1
v_call: TRBV12-5
clone_size: many
cdr3_nt: TGTGCTAGTGGTTTGATAAACACTGAAGCTTTCTTT
cdr3_aa: CASGLINTEAFF

d_call: TRBD1
j_call: TRBJ2-3
v_call: TRBV27
clone_size: .
cdr3_nt: TGTGCCAGCAGTTTTGTAGGACAGGGCTCAGATACGCAGTATTTT
cdr3_aa: CASSFVGQGSDTQYF

d_call: .
j_call: TRBJ2-4
v_call: TRBV6-2/TRBV6-3
clone_size: many
cdr3_nt: TGTGCCAGCGCGAAGGGGGAAACCGGGACCGGCAATTACTTC
cdr3_aa: CASAKGETGTGNYF

d_call: TRBD1
j_call: TRBJ2-5
v_call: TRBV3-1
clone_size: .
cdr3_nt: TGTGCCAGCAGCCATCTTTCCGACAGGGCCCAGTACTTC
cdr3_aa: CASSHLSDRAQYF

d_call: .
j_call: TRBJ2-1
v_call: TRBV29-1
clone_size: few
cdr3_nt: TGCAGCGTTGACGCAAATGAGCAGTTCTTC
cdr3_aa: CSVDANEQFF

d_call: .
j_call: TRBJ2-3
v_call: TRBV19
clone_size: many
cdr3_nt: TGTGCCAGTAGTCCCGGGACTGTAAATACGCAGTATTTT
cdr3_aa: CASSPGTVNTQYF

d_call: .
j_call: TRBJ1-6
v_call: TRBV15
clone_size: many
cdr3_nt: TGTGCCACCGGCGACTCCTATAATTCACCCCTCCACTTT
cdr3_aa: CATGDSYNSPLHF

d_call: .
j_call: TRBJ2-7
v_call: TRBV4-1
clone_size: many
cdr3_nt: TGCGCCAGCAGCCAGGAGGTTACTTACGAGCAGTACTTC
cdr3_aa: CASSQEVTYEQYF

d_call: .
j_call: TRBJ2-7
v_call: TRBV28
clone_size: many
cdr3_nt: TGTGCCAGCCATAAACGGGGCTCCTCCTACGAGCAGTACTTC
cdr3_aa: CASHKRGSSYEQYF

d_call: TRBD1
j_call: TRBJ2-7
v_call: TRBV4-1
clone_size: many
cdr3_nt: TGCGCCAGCAGCCATTGGGACAGAGTATCCTACGAGCAGTACTTC
cdr3_aa: CASSHWDRVSYEQYF

d_call: TRBD1
j_call: TRBJ1-3
v_call: TRBV3-1
clone_size: .
cdr3_nt: TGTGCCAGCAGCGAGGCCGGGACAGGGGCGTCCCGCGGAAACACCATATATTTT
cdr3_aa: CASSEAGTGASRGNTIYF

d_call: .
j_call: TRBJ2-6
v_call: TRBV28
clone_size: .
cdr3_nt: TGTGCCAGCAGTGGAGGGATCTCTGGGGCCAACGTCCTGACTTTC
cdr3_aa: CASSGGISGANVLTF

d_call: .
j_call: TRBJ2-3
v_call: TRBV5-1
clone_size: medium-sized
cdr3_nt: TGCGCCAGCAGCTTCAAGGGGTCGGGCACAGATACGCAGTATTTT
cdr3_aa: CASSFKGSGTDTQYF

d_call: TRBD2
j_call: TRBJ2-1
v_call: TRBV20-1
clone_size: many
cdr3_nt: TGCAGTGCTAGAGCTACCGGGACTAGCGGGTTCTATGAGCAGTTCTTC
cdr3_aa: CSARATGTSGFYEQFF

d_call: .
j_call: TRBJ2-1
v_call: TRBV2
clone_size: few
cdr3_nt: TGTGCCAGCAGTGAGCTAGCCGGAAATTGGAATGAGCAGTTCTTC
cdr3_aa: CASSELAGNWNEQFF

d_call: TRBD1
j_call: TRBJ2-6
v_call: TRBV27
clone_size: many
cdr3_nt: TGTGCCAGCAGGACAGGGTCCGGGGCCAACGTCCTGACTTTC
cdr3_aa: CASRTGSGANVLTF

d_call: .
j_call: TRBJ1-6
v_call: TRBV4-2
clone_size: many
cdr3_nt: TGTGCCAGCAGCCAAGTGGCCAATTCACCCCTCCACTTT
cdr3_aa: CASSQVANSPLHF

d_call: .
j_call: TRBJ2-2
v_call: TRBV4-2
clone_size: few
cdr3_nt: .
cdr3_aa: CASSQETPTGELFFF

d_call: TRBD1
j_call: TRBJ2-7
v_call: TRBV3-1
clone_size: many
cdr3_nt: TGTGCCAGCAGCCAAGTCTTACAGGGGGCCTACGAGCAGTACTTC
cdr3_aa: CASSQVLQGAYEQYF

d_call: .
j_call: TRBJ2-1
v_call: TRBV3-1
clone_size: .
cdr3_nt: TGTGCCAGCAGCCAGTCATATGAGCAGTTCTTC
cdr3_aa: CASSQSYEQFF

d_call: .
j_call: TRBJ1-5
v_call: TRBV6-2/TRBV6-3
clone_size: many
cdr3_nt: TGTGCCAGCAGCCCCCGACGCCGCGGGCCCCAGCATTTT
cdr3_aa: CASSPRRRGPQHF

d_call: .
j_call: TRBJ2-2
v_call: TRBV6-2/TRBV6-3
clone_size: .
cdr3_nt: TGTGCCAGCGCCTACAGAAGCACAGGACACGGGGAGCTGTTTTTT
cdr3_aa: CASAYRSTGHGELFF

d_call: .
j_call: TRBJ1-6
v_call: TRBV13
clone_size: many
cdr3_nt: TGTGCCAGCAGGGACGCCTCGGACACGGTAAATTCACCCCTCCACTTT
cdr3_aa: CASRDASDTVNSPLHF

d_call: TRBD2
j_call: TRBJ2-3
v_call: TRBV2
clone_size: many
cdr3_nt: TGTGCCAGCAGTATGACTAGCGGGTTGCGGGCAGATACGCAGTATTTT
cdr3_aa: CASSMTSGLRADTQYF

d_call: TRBD2
j_call: TRBJ2-1
v_call: TRBV7-2
clone_size: many
cdr3_nt: TGTGCCAGCAGTCTTAGTAGACTAGCGGGACTCGATGAGCAGTTCTTC
cdr3_aa: CASSLSRLAGLDEQFF

d_call: .
j_call: TRBJ2-7
v_call: TRBV7-9
clone_size: many
cdr3_nt: TGTGCCAGCAGCTTAGCGCAAGCAGCTGCCTACGAGCAGTACTTC
cdr3_aa: CASSLAQAAAYEQYF

d_call: TRBD1
j_call: TRBJ1-5
v_call: TRBV11-2
clone_size: .
cdr3_nt: TGTGCCAGCAGCACAGGACAGGGCGGACAGCCCCAGCATTTT
cdr3_aa: CASSTGQGGQPQHF

d_call: .
j_call: TRBJ2-1
v_call: TRBV6-6
clone_size: .
cdr3_nt: TGTGCCAGCAGTTACCGAGACAATGAGCAGTTCTTC
cdr3_aa: CASSYRDNEQFF

d_call: TRBD1
j_call: TRBJ1-1
v_call: TRBV6-2/TRBV6-3
clone_size: .
cdr3_nt: TGTGCCAGCACTACAGGGGGAACTGAAGCTTTCTTT
cdr3_aa: CASTTGGTEAFF

d_call: .
j_call: TRBJ2-5
v_call: TRBV29-1
clone_size: .
cdr3_nt: TGCAGCGTTGTTCGGACACAAGAGACCCAGTACTTC
cdr3_aa: CSVVRTQETQYF

d_call: .
j_call: TRBJ2-5
v_call: TRBV5-1
clone_size: many
cdr3_nt: TGCGCCAGCAGCTTGGTAGGAACAAAAGAGACCCAGTACTTC
cdr3_aa: CASSLVGTKETQYF

d_call: TRBD2
j_call: TRBJ2-3
v_call: TRBV5-1
clone_size: many
cdr3_nt: TGTGCCAGCAGCCTCCGACTAGCCCCGAGCACAGATACGCAGTATTTT
cdr3_aa: CASSLRLAPSTDTQYF

d_call: .
j_call: TRBJ2-7
v_call: TRBV5-6
clone_size: .
cdr3_nt: TGTGCCAGCAGCTTGACCCGAGGTGGGCGACACTACGAGCAGTACTTC
cdr3_aa: CASSLTRGGRHYEQYF

d_call: TRBD1
j_call: TRBJ1-1
v_call: TRBV4-2
clone_size: many
cdr3_nt: TGTGCCAGCAGCCGGGACAGGGTTGACACTGAAGCTTTCTTT
cdr3_aa: CASSRDRVDTEAFF

d_call: TRBD2
j_call: TRBJ2-1
v_call: TRBV28
clone_size: few
cdr3_nt: TGTGCCAGCAGTACCTGGGGGGTAGCGGGATCCTATGAGCAGTTCTTC
cdr3_aa: CASSTWGVAGSYEQFF

d_call: .
j_call: TRBJ2-7
v_call: TRBV18
clone_size: many
cdr3_nt: TGTGCCAGCTCACCCTCCCAGGGGATGGGGTACGAGCAGTACTTC
cdr3_aa: CASSPSQGMGYEQYF

d_call: .
j_call: TRBJ2-7
v_call: TRBV28
clone_size: .
cdr3_nt: TGTGCCAGCAGTCATACCTCCTCCGAGCAGTACTTC
cdr3_aa: CASSHTSSEQYF

d_call: .
j_call: TRBJ2-3
v_call: TRBV29-1
clone_size: many
cdr3_nt: TGCAGCGTTGAGGGGGGTAGGACTGGAACAGATACGCAGTATTTT
cdr3_aa: CSVEGGRTGTDTQYF